A single sample is the source of the 3 T cell receptor beta chains below, sequenced in a study of blood T cell repertoires in COVID-19. Method: immunoSEQ multiplex PCR; TCRdb's copy keeps in-frame clones and lacks some. This table holds tens of thousands of clones, less than 90% found once. Sequenced input: peripheral blood. Receptor source: a woman aged 55-69 years with active COVID-19.

The chain uses TRBV28 and TRBJ2-5; D unclear. The CDR3 contains 10 residues. Germline CDR1 reads MDHEN; CDR2 reads SYDVKM. The CDR3 spells CATREETQYF. In nucleotides, the CDR3 is TGTGCTACCCGAGAAGAGACCCAGTACTTC.

V and J are TRBV7-9 and TRBJ2-5, with 7 bases lining up with TRBD2. The ends lost 5 bases at V and 7 bases at J; junction bases unmatched: 10. The CDR3 is 14 residues long. CDR1 and CDR2 (germline): SEHNR, FQNEAQ (reference sequence). The CDR3 loop is CASSPLEGGPTQYF. For the CDR3, the DNA is TGTGCCAGCAGCCCCCTGGAGGGAGGGCCGACCCAGTACTTC.

The V gene is TRBV28, the J gene TRBJ2-7; tentatively, D is TRBD1 (5 bases). This CDR3 is built from 14 residues. Looked up from germline, CDR1 is MDHEN and CDR2 is SYDVKM. Trimming took off 6 bases at V and 5 bases at J, with 17 bases between the two ends. The CDR3 DNA is TGTGCCAGCAGGCCCCCGAACAGGCCAGACGAGCAGTACTTC. Protein product: CASRPPNRPDEQYF.